In this sample, the clone carrying this T cell receptor (beta chain) turned up a few times. The antigen is undetermined. These data come from a study of beta chain features in type 1 diabetes. Findings and limits, study-wide: Across all four CD4+ subsets, people with type 1 diabetes showed modestly shorter TCRB CDR3s.

Per the germline V gene, CDR1 is SGHAT and CDR2 is FQDESV (reference sequence). Deletions cut 1 base from V and 4 bases from J, with 10 bases between. This CDR3 is built from 14 residues. Investigators reverse transcribed all isolated RNA, so they sequenced expressed TCRB transcripts. Assay: immunoSEQ multiplex PCR; the TCRdb copy retains only in-frame clones and omits some. The data contain about 390,000 clones, 9.5% to 10% of them singletons. Input material: central memory CD4+ T cells from blood. The clonotype originates from a man aged 25-45 years with type 1 diabetes. V gene TRBV11-1 combines with J gene TRBJ1-1; tentative D call: TRBD1 (6 bases). The CDR3 reads CASSLGTGITEAFF. CDR3 coding DNA: TGTGCCAGCAGCTTAGGAACAGGGATCACTGAAGCTTTCTTT.